Presented here are 21 T cell receptor beta chains from one specimen sequenced in a study of shared clonotypes between healthy human individuals. Produced via immunoSEQ multiplex PCR; TCRdb's table is partial and in-frame only. The sample comprises 1 million to 1.3 million clones, around 78% of which are singletons, and roughly 0.62% rests with the top ten. Input material: memory CD4+ T cells from PBMCs. The subset was: CD45RA-negative fraction. The receptors were gathered from a man between 18 and 29 years old in good health. Some clones in this sample may be carry-over from other donors' samples.

The V and J genes are TRBV19 and TRBJ2-1, with 7 bases matching TRBD2. The CDR3 runs 15 residues. From germline, CDR1 is LNHDA and CDR2 SQIVND (reference sequence). V was pared by 9 bases and J by 6 bases, with 14 bases of the junction left unmatched. The CDR3 DNA is TGTGCCAGCCAGGAGGCGGGAGTTAGATCCAATGAGCAGTTCTTC. It yields the protein CASQEAGVRSNEQFF.

This clone was picked up one time. The rearrangement uses TRBV7-2 and TRBJ2-7, with a weak D call TRBD2 (6 bases). The CDR3 length is 15 residues. Germline CDR1 SGHTA, CDR2 FQGNSA. The V end was cut by 2 bases, the J end by 0 bases, with 11 bases between. The CDR3 DNA follows: TGTGCCAGCAGCTTAATCTCCGGGAGCTCCTACGAGCAGTACTTC. Translated: CASSLISGSSYEQYF.

A remark on this clone: This sample includes further DNA sequences coding for the same CDR3. The CDR3 here is CASSLGGSYNEQFF. The CDR3 DNA reads as TGTGCCAGCAGTCTAGGCGGGTCCTACAATGAGCAGTTCTTC. The chain couples TRBV7-6 to TRBJ2-1; the D gene is possibly TRBD2 (5 bases). From germline, CDR1 is SGHVS and CDR2 FNYEAQ. V gave up 6 bases and J gave up 1 base, with 10 bases separating them. The CDR3 runs to 14 residues.

CDR3 region: CASSGYRTGYGYTF. Here the CDR3 DNA reads TGTGCCAGCAGTGGCTACCGGACAGGCTATGGCTACACCTTC. The chain has TRBV6-1 and TRBJ1-2, with 7 bases identical to TRBD1. J lost 4 bases, V lost 4 bases, and 6 bases had no gene match. The CDR3 has 14 amino acids. Germline loops: CDR1 MNHNS, CDR2 SASEGT.

Points on this clone: Within the sample, other DNA sequences also encode this same CDR3. The chain carries TRBV30 and TRBJ2-7; D remains unclear. The CDR3 sequence is 13 residues long. Germline-derived CDR1 and CDR2 are GTSNPN and SVGIG (reference sequence). The V and J ends lost 0 bases and 3 bases respectively, with 9 bases between them. The CDR3 coding sequence is TGTGCCTGGAGTGTACAAGGGATCTACGAGCAGTACTTC. It yields the protein CAWSVQGIYEQYF.

With respect to this clone: A far larger clone is one nucleotide away, so this likely arose from a read error. This sample also contains other DNA sequences that code for the same CDR3. The CDR3 bases are TGTGCCTGGATAAGGGACAGGCCTTATGGCTACACCTTC. Protein sequence: CAWIRDRPYGYTF. The gene calls are TRBV30 and TRBJ1-2, with 8 bases lining up with TRBD1. In germline, CDR1 is GTSNPN, CDR2 SVGIG (reference sequence). The CDR3 has 13 residues. V was clipped by 4 bases and J by 5 bases; unmatched bases: 6.

The chain carries TRBV5-4 and TRBJ1-1; D is ambiguous. V lost 0 bases and J 2 bases, leaving 8 bases between the germline ends. This CDR3 spans 14 amino acids. Germline V gives CDR1 SGHNT, CDR2 YYREEE (reference sequence). The CDR3 spells CASSLGYGNTEAFF. The CDR3, as DNA: TGTGCCAGCAGCTTGGGCTACGGCAACACTGAAGCTTTCTTT.

This CDR3 reads CASSAGPGSYEQYF. The CDR3 DNA reads as TGCGCCAGCAGTGCGGGGCCGGGGTCCTACGAGCAGTACTTC. V and J are TRBV10-1 and TRBJ2-7; D may match TRBD1 or TRBD2 (5 bases each). The CDR3 has 14 amino acids. V dropped 4 bases and J dropped 1 base, with 11 bases sitting between them. Germline loops: CDR1 WNHNN, CDR2 SYGVQD (reference sequence).

V gene TRBV18 combines with J gene TRBJ2-7; D is uncertain. The CDR3 has 12 residues. Germline loops: CDR1 KGHSH, CDR2 LQKENI. V shed 3 bases and J shed 7 bases, with 10 bases lying between them. CDR3 region: CASSPETGEQYF. In DNA, the CDR3 is TGTGCCAGCTCACCGGAAACTGGGGAGCAGTACTTC.

The chain employs TRBV4-2 and TRBJ2-7, with a weak D call TRBD2 (5 bases). Trimming removed 0 bases from V and 0 bases from J, with 9 bases in between. Looked up from germline, CDR1 is LGHNA and CDR2 is YNFKEQ. This CDR3 has 15 residues. CDR3 DNA sequence: TGTGCCAGCAGCCAAGACGCGGGCCTCTCCTACGAGCAGTACTTC. Translating it yields CASSQDAGLSYEQYF.

The genes are TRBV5-6 and TRBJ2-6; no reliable D call. This CDR3 comprises 14 residues. Germline lookup yields CDR1 SGHDT and CDR2 YYEEEE. The V and J ends lost 6 bases and 0 bases respectively, with 7 bases between them. In nucleotides, the CDR3 is TGTGCCAGCACCAGGTACTCTGGGGCCAACGTCCTGACTTTC. As protein: CASTRYSGANVLTF.

The rearrangement joins TRBV7-9 to TRBJ1-3; 7 bases match TRBD1. Germline CDR1 SEHNR, CDR2 FQNEAQ (reference sequence). This CDR3 spans 15 amino acids. Losses at the gene ends were 4 bases for V and 1 base for J; bases not matched to a gene: 4. CDR3: CASSSDRDSGNTIYF. The DNA of the CDR3 is TGTGCCAGCAGCTCTGACAGGGATTCTGGAAACACCATATATTTT.

Concerning this clone itself: Other nucleotide sequences from this sample produce the same CDR3. V and J are TRBV30 and TRBJ1-4; 7 nucleotides line up with TRBD1. This CDR3 has 15 residues. The ends lost 3 bases at V and 0 bases at J; junction bases unmatched: 4. Germline assignment: CDR1 GTSNPN and CDR2 SVGIG (reference sequence). The CDR3 DNA follows: TGTGCCTGGAGCGATACAGGGGCAACTAATGAAAAACTGTTTTTT. Translating it yields CAWSDTGATNEKLFF.

The chain has TRBV6-5 and TRBJ2-7; maybe TRBD2 (5 bases). V gave up 4 bases and J gave up 7 bases, with 17 bases separating them. The CDR3 is 14 residues long. CDR1 MNHEY and CDR2 SVGAGI come from the germline V gene. In DNA, the CDR3 is TGTGCCAGCAGTTCGGGCCGAGATCAGCGGGAGCAGTACTTC. It is translated as CASSSGRDQREQYF.

V usage is TRBV10-2 and J usage is TRBJ2-3; D is perhaps TRBD2 (5 bases). The ends were cut back, 0 bases at V and 0 bases at J, with 13 bases in the middle. Germline values: CDR1 WSHSY, CDR2 SAAADI. The CDR3 extends over 17 amino acids. CDR3 sequence reads: CASSESRGLGSTDTQYF. Written as DNA, the CDR3 is TGCGCCAGCAGTGAGTCGAGAGGACTGGGGAGCACAGATACGCAGTATTTT.

A single count supports this clone. The V gene is TRBV6-1, the J gene TRBJ1-2; D unresolved. Per the germline V gene, CDR1 is MNHNS and CDR2 is SASEGT. The CDR3 consists of 14 residues. V lost 5 bases and J 1 base, leaving 11 bases between the germline ends. CDR3 coding DNA: TGTGCCAGCAGTAACCCCACACATAACTATGGCTACACCTTC. Its protein is CASSNPTHNYGYTF.

The chain recombines TRBV29-1 with TRBJ2-3; 11 nucleotides match TRBD1. The CDR3 covers 15 residues. The germline CDR1 and CDR2 sequences are SQVTM and ANQGSEA. After removal of 1 base from V and 4 bases from J, the junction contained 4 bases not matched to a gene. In DNA, the CDR3 is TGCAGCGTTGAAGGGACAGGGGGCGTCGCAGATACGCAGTATTTT. Residues: CSVEGTGGVADTQYF.

The V call is TRBV27, the J call TRBJ2-7, with 7 nucleotides matching TRBD2. V lost 1 base, J lost 6 bases, and 3 bases stayed unmatched. The CDR3 extends over 13 amino acids. The germline V gene has CDR1 MNHEY and CDR2 SMNVEV (reference sequence). In DNA, the CDR3 is TGTGCCAGCAGTTTATGGGCTAGCGGCGAGCAGTACTTC. This codes for CASSLWASGEQYF.

This clone came up once. This rearrangement joins TRBV10-3 to TRBJ1-5; no firm D call. The CDR3 contains 15 residues. V lost 0 bases and J lost 0, with 6 bases in between. From germline, CDR1 is ENHRY and CDR2 SYGVKD. The CDR3 sequence is CAISESILSNQPQHF. CDR3 in DNA: TGTGCCATCAGTGAGTCGATCCTTAGCAATCAGCCCCAGCATTTT.

The CDR3 DNA is TGTGCCAGCAGGCCTTCGGGGGGTGTAACTAATGAAAAACTGTTTTTT. Its translation is CASRPSGGVTNEKLFF. The chain recombines TRBV28 with TRBJ1-4, with D tentatively TRBD1 (5 bases). The V gene's germline CDR1 is MDHEN and CDR2 SYDVKM. CDR3 length equals 16 residues. Trimming cost V 6 bases and J 1 base, with 15 bases left between them.

Details on this clone: A far larger clone is one base from this, pointing to a likely read error. The chain carries TRBV11-3 and TRBJ2-5, with D possibly TRBD1 on 6 matching bases. The DNA end favors TRBJ2-7, so the J call may be wrong. Per the germline V gene, CDR1 is SGHNT and CDR2 is YENEEA. This CDR3 is 13 amino acids long. The CDR3 coding sequence is TGTGCCAGCAGCTTGGACAGCTCCTACGAGCAGTACTTC. Amino acid sequence: CASSLDSSYEQYF.